This T cell receptor (beta chain) was sequenced for a study of shared clonotypes between healthy human individuals. This clone was detected once. The data were produced by immunoSEQ multiplex PCR, yet TCRdb's version contains in-frame clones alone and is incomplete. The sample includes roughly 600,000 clones, 98% of them seen just once. The J segment lost 3 bases and the V segment lost 2 bases, leaving 5 bases of the junction unmatched. This CDR3 region has 16 residues. Germline loops: CDR1 KGHSH, CDR2 LQKENI. CD45RO-negative CD8 cells positively selected for CCR7 made up the naive population, which excluded terminally differentiated effector memory CD45RA+ cells.

The chain couples TRBV18 to TRBJ2-7; the match to TRBD2 covers 12 bases. Sequencing was done on a sample of naive CD8+ T cells sorted from blood. This clonotype originated in a man younger than 45 in good health. Written as DNA, the CDR3 is TGTGCCAGCTCACCATCCACTAGCGGGAGGTTCTACGAGCAGTACTTC. The encoded protein is CASSPSTSGRFYEQYF. Full variable domain (outside the CDR3, taken from reference TRBV18 and TRBJ2-7): NAGVMQNPRHLVRRRGQEARLRCSPMKGHSHVYWYRQLPEEGLKFMVYLQKENIIDESGMPKERFSAEFPKEGPSILRIQQVVRGDSAAYFCASSPSTSGRFYEQYFGPGTRLTVT.